These 32 T cell receptor beta chains were all obtained from the same sample, sequenced in a study of control samples from healthy donors and cancer patients. Method: immunoSEQ multiplex PCR; TCRdb's copy keeps in-frame clones and lacks some. The sample shows 57,000 or so clones, around 89% of them seen only once. The sequenced sample was PBMCs. These receptors all come from a man between 60 and 70 years old with colorectal cancer.

This CDR3 reads CASSGTGVYEQYF. The CDR3 nucleotides read TGTGCCAGCAGTGGGACAGGGGTCTACGAGCAGTACTTC. V is TRBV27 and J is TRBJ2-7, with TRBD1 identical over 10 bases. Germline V CDR1 and CDR2: MNHEY, SMNVEV (reference sequence). The CDR3 has 13 amino acids. Trimming cost V 5 bases and J 3 bases; bases outside gene matches: 1.

The V gene is TRBV6-2 or TRBV6-3, the J gene TRBJ1-5; D is unclear. V was shortened by 2 bases and J by 0 bases, with 5 bases between the two germline ends. The germline gives CDR1 MNHEY, CDR2 SVGEGT. This CDR3 has 14 residues. The CDR3 protein is CASSYGYSNQPQHF. The CDR3 DNA reads TGTGCCAGCAGTTACGGATATAGCAATCAGCCCCAGCATTTT.

The V gene is TRBV7-9, the J gene TRBJ2-7; D unresolved. Trimming took 1 base from V and 2 from J, leaving 3 bases between them. The CDR3 totals 12 residues. CDR1 is SEHNR, CDR2 FQNEAQ, per germline (reference sequence). The CDR3 here is CASSLVAYEQYF. The DNA of the CDR3 is TGTGCCAGCAGCTTAGTGGCCTACGAGCAGTACTTC.

With regard to this clone: A junction boundary mismatches the germline segment, possibly from a read error. This chain links TRBV2 with TRBJ2-1, with 10 bases that match TRBD2. Germline loops: CDR1 SNHLY, CDR2 FYNNEI. The CDR3 runs to 13 residues. CDR3 nucleotides: TGTGCCAGCAGGTTAGCGGGGGGCCCAAACACGGTCTTC. Protein product: CASRLAGGPNTVF.

The chain is built from TRBV4-3 and TRBJ1-2, with D uncertain. V was shortened by 4 bases and J by 4 bases, with 13 bases between the two germline ends. The CDR3 length is 14 residues. Germline V lookup: CDR1 LGHNA, CDR2 YSLEER. This CDR3 reads CASSPRRESYGYTF. The CDR3 bases are TGCGCCAGCAGCCCCCGAAGGGAAAGCTATGGCTACACCTTC.

The genes are TRBV9 and TRBJ2-2, with D perhaps matching TRBD2 (5 bases). This CDR3 comprises 15 residues. Germline V lookup: CDR1 SGDLS, CDR2 YYNGEE. V gave up 3 bases and J gave up 2 bases, with 11 bases separating them. The CDR3 coding sequence is TGTGCCAGCAGCGCCCGGGAACTAAACACCGGGGAGCTGTTTTTT. Its translation is CASSARELNTGELFF.

This clone appeared once. V and J are TRBV12-3 or TRBV12-4 and TRBJ2-1, with 7 bases matching TRBD2. The CDR3 is 12 residues long. Trimming took 4 bases from V and 6 from J; bases not matched to a gene: 0. The CDR3 DNA reads TGTGCCAGCAGTTGGGAGGGCAATGAGCAGTTCTTC. Protein: CASSWEGNEQFF.

The rearrangement links TRBV2 to TRBJ2-7, with TRBD1 identical over 7 bases. Trimming removed 6 bases from V and 9 bases from J; junction bases left unmatched: 14. The CDR3 is 14 residues long. Germline lookup yields CDR1 SNHLY and CDR2 FYNNEI. CDR3 nucleotides: TGTGCCAGCAGCCGGGACAGCCTCCCCATCGGGCAGTACTTC. Protein product: CASSRDSLPIGQYF. Combining the CDR3 with reference TRBV2 and TRBJ2-7 gives the whole variable domain EPEVTQTPSHQVTQMGQEVILRCVPISNHLYFYWYRQILGQKVEFLVSFYNNEISEKSEIFDDQFSVERPDGSNFTLKIRSTKLEDSAMYFCASSRDSLPIGQYFGPGTRLTVT.

This clone was observed a handful of times. The rearrangement joins TRBV29-1 to TRBJ1-5; 7 nucleotides agree with TRBD1. Losses at the gene ends were 4 bases for V and 5 bases for J; bases not matched to a gene: 2. CDR3 length: 12 amino acids. The germline gives CDR1 SQVTM, CDR2 ANQGSEA. DNA for the CDR3: TGCAGCGTTGGACAGGGAGATCAGCCCCAGCATTTT. It specifies CSVGQGDQPQHF.

This rearrangement joins TRBV27 to TRBJ1-5, with a possible D match to TRBD1 (5 bases). The CDR3 spans 13 residues. Looked up from germline, CDR1 is MNHEY and CDR2 is SMNVEV (reference sequence). V lost 2 bases, J lost 7 bases, and 9 bases lay in between. The CDR3 nucleotides read TGTGCCAGCAGTTTAGGGGCATGGCAGCCCCAGCATTTT. Its translation is CASSLGAWQPQHF.

V and J are TRBV6-2 or TRBV6-3 and TRBJ2-1, with TRBD2 matching 10 bases. V shed 6 bases and J 7 bases; nucleotides not matched to a gene: 9. Germline values: CDR1 MNHEY, CDR2 SVGEGT. This CDR3 has 15 residues. The CDR3 nucleotides read TGTGCCAGCAGCTTCAGCGGGGGGGGAGGTAATGAGCAGTTCTTC. This gives the protein CASSFSGGGGNEQFF.

The chain's CDR3 is CASSPTGGGGFGNTIYF. For the CDR3, the DNA is TGTGCCAGCAGCCCGACGGGGGGGGGAGGTTTTGGAAACACCATATATTTT. The rearrangement uses TRBV9 and TRBJ1-3; a weak D match, TRBD1 (5 bases). Germline CDR1 is SGDLS and CDR2 is YYNGEE. The CDR3 is made up of 17 amino acids. The germline V and J ends were trimmed by 4 bases and 3 bases, with 20 bases remaining between them. Full variable domain (missing parts from reference TRBV9 and TRBJ1-3): DSGVTQTPKHLITATGQRVTLRCSPRSGDLSVYWYQQSLDQGLQFLIQYYNGEERAKGNILERFSAQQFPDLHSELNLSSLELGDSALYFCASSPTGGGGFGNTIYFGEGSWLTVV.

About this clone itself: Other DNA sequences in the same sample also yield this CDR3. The gene calls are TRBV7-2 and TRBJ1-5, with D unclear. V was trimmed by 1 base and J by 3 bases, leaving 10 bases between them. CDR1 and CDR2 (germline): SGHTA, FQGNSA. The CDR3 consists of 15 residues. CDR3 bases: TGTGCCAGCAGCTTAGACGCAGCTTACAATCAGCCCCAGCATTTT. Translating it yields CASSLDAAYNQPQHF.

The rearrangement links TRBV27 to TRBJ1-1; TRBD1 agrees at 8 bases. CDR3 length equals 15 residues. Looked up from germline, CDR1 is MNHEY and CDR2 is SMNVEV (reference sequence). V lost 5 bases, J lost 3 bases, and 8 bases stayed unmatched. Here the CDR3 DNA reads TGTGCCAGCAGTAACGTGAACAGGGGGTACACTGAAGCTTTCTTT. Translating it yields CASSNVNRGYTEAFF.

A few counts support this clone. This chain links TRBV11-3 with TRBJ2-3; no reliable D call. This CDR3 is 12 amino acids long. Trimming removed 2 bases at V and 6 bases at J, with 6 bases between. Germline values: CDR1 SGHNT, CDR2 YENEEA. This CDR3 is CASSLLGDTQYF. CDR3 sequence (DNA): TGTGCCAGCAGCTTACTAGGGGATACGCAGTATTTT.

This chain joins TRBV6-1 and TRBJ2-1; D is uncertain. Germline V CDR1 and CDR2: MNHNS, SASEGT. V was cut by 2 bases and J by 5 bases, with 10 bases left in between. This CDR3 region has 14 residues. CDR3: CASSERRINNEQFF. CDR3 sequence (DNA): TGTGCCAGCAGTGAACGTCGCATAAACAATGAGCAGTTCTTC.

The chain is built from TRBV11-2 and TRBJ2-5; 10 bases are a match to TRBD2. J gave up 4 bases and V 5 bases, and 10 bases lay outside the gene matches. Germline V gene lookup returns CDR1 SGHAT and CDR2 FQNNGV. CDR3 length: 16 residues. DNA of the CDR3: TGTGCCAGCAGCCGACAAGCGGGGGGGCCATCAGAGACCCAGTACTTC. Translation gives CASSRQAGGPSETQYF. Together with reference TRBV11-2 and TRBJ2-5, the CDR3 gives the full variable domain: EAGVAQSPRYKIIEKRQSVAFWCNPISGHATLYWYQQILGQGPKLLIQFQNNGVVDDSQLPKDRFSAERLKGVDSTLKIQPAKLEDSAVYLCASSRQAGGPSETQYFGPGTRLLVL.

As concerns this clone: The junction and the germline gene differ at one end; a read error may be behind it. This sequence joins TRBV19 and TRBJ2-2, with a possible D match to TRBD2 (6 bases). CDR3 size: 14 residues. Germline V gene data show CDR1 as LNHDA and CDR2 as SQIVND (reference sequence). CDR3 sequence: CAGSMEGWAGELFF. The CDR3 DNA follows: TGTGCCGGTAGTATGGAGGGTTGGGCCGGGGAGCTGTTTTTT.

The chain combines TRBV5-1 with TRBJ1-2, with 12 bases fitting TRBD1. This CDR3 comprises 17 residues. Germline CDR1 is SGHRS and CDR2 is YFSETQ. V lost 4 bases and J lost 8; bases outside the gene matches: 15. The CDR3 bases are TGCGCCAGCAGCCTCGGGACAGGGGGCCAAGTTGCTGGAGGCTACACCTTC. It encodes CASSLGTGGQVAGGYTF.

V usage is TRBV7-8 and J usage is TRBJ2-7; TRBD2 aligns across 10 bases. The CDR3 consists of 15 residues. Trimming cost V 5 bases and J 6 bases; bases outside gene matches: 10. Germline V gives CDR1 SGHVS, CDR2 FQNEAQ. This CDR3 is CASSPQAGGLIEQYF. In DNA, the CDR3 is TGTGCCAGCAGCCCCCAAGCGGGGGGGCTCATCGAGCAGTACTTC.

The V and J genes are TRBV23-1 and TRBJ2-3; D gene uncertain. TRBV23-1 is an open reading frame, and its role is uncertain. V was trimmed by 1 base and J by 2 bases, leaving 13 bases between them. The CDR3 is 16 amino acids. CDR3 nucleotide sequence: TGCGCCAGCAGTCAATTGGTGATAGCCCCCACAGATACGCAGTATTTT. Protein: CASSQLVIAPTDTQYF.

The V and J genes are TRBV4-2 and TRBJ2-7; 9 bases map to TRBD1. Germline V lookup: CDR1 LGHNA, CDR2 YNFKEQ. V trimming: 4 bases; J trimming: 3 bases; junction bases outside the gene matches: 7. The CDR3 is 15 residues long. In DNA form, the CDR3 reads TGTGCCAGCAGCCCCCTGACAGGGGGTTTCTACGAGCAGTACTTC. Translated: CASSPLTGGFYEQYF.

The chain recombines TRBV7-9 with TRBJ2-5, with D maybe TRBD1 (5 bases). Germline V gene data show CDR1 as SEHNR and CDR2 as FQNEAQ (reference sequence). Trimming stripped 3 bases from V and 4 bases from J, with 12 bases between. The length of the CDR3 is 14 residues. This chain's CDR3 is CASSLSRVSETQYF. The CDR3 nucleotides read TGTGCCAGCAGCTTGAGCAGGGTCTCAGAGACCCAGTACTTC.

The chain links TRBV4-1 to TRBJ2-3; 9 bases match TRBD2. V dropped 1 base and J dropped 3; count of bases not matched to a gene: 8. Germline V CDR1 and CDR2: MGHRA, YSYEKL. CDR3 length: 17 residues. The CDR3 loop is CASSQATLAGPTDTQYF. The CDR3 DNA follows: TGCGCCAGCAGCCAAGCAACCCTAGCGGGGCCAACAGATACGCAGTATTTT.

The chain uses TRBV6-6 and TRBJ2-7, with D unresolved. Germline-derived CDR1 and CDR2 are MNHNY and SVGAGI (reference sequence). The V and J ends lost 0 bases and 5 bases respectively, with 11 bases between them. The CDR3 contains 14 residues. CDR3 region: CASSYSLSENEQYF. The CDR3 nucleotides read TGTGCCAGCAGTTACTCGTTGTCAGAAAACGAGCAGTACTTC.

The V gene is TRBV5-3, the J gene TRBJ2-1; D might be TRBD1 (5 bases). TRBV5-3 is an ORF, with its function uncertain. The CDR3 runs 14 residues. The V and J ends lost 4 bases and 9 bases respectively, with 17 bases between them. The CDR3 DNA reads TGTGCCAGAAGCAGAAGGGGCCTTTTGGGTGAGCAGTTCTTC. Translated, it gives CARSRRGLLGEQFF.

This clone was detected only once. The chain carries TRBV11-2 and TRBJ2-5; 11 bases are a match to TRBD1. The V gene end was trimmed by 4 bases and the J gene end by 2 bases; junction bases not matched to a gene: 3. Germline CDR1 reads SGHAT; CDR2 reads FQNNGV. The CDR3 spans 15 residues. The chain's CDR3 is CASSSDRGLQETQYF. In DNA, the CDR3 is TGTGCCAGCAGCTCGGACAGGGGGCTTCAAGAGACCCAGTACTTC.

The rearrangement uses TRBV9 and TRBJ1-1, with D uncertain. This CDR3 is built from 13 residues. Germline V gene data show CDR1 as SGDLS and CDR2 as YYNGEE. V gave up 1 base and J gave up 1 base, with 5 bases separating them. This chain's CDR3 is CASSVTKNTEAFF. DNA of the CDR3: TGTGCCAGCAGCGTAACAAAGAACACTGAAGCTTTCTTT.

V is TRBV5-1 and J is TRBJ2-5; D might be TRBD2 (6 bases). V shed 0 bases and J shed 4 bases, with 13 bases lying between them. CDR1 and CDR2 from the germline V gene are SGHRS and YFSETQ. The CDR3 runs to 15 residues. This CDR3 reads CASSLASGVRETQYF. For the CDR3, the DNA is TGCGCCAGCAGCTTGGCCTCGGGGGTACGAGAGACCCAGTACTTC. The whole variable domain, remainder taken from reference TRBV5-1 and TRBJ2-5, is KAGVTQTPRYLIKTRGQQVTLSCSPISGHRSVSWYQQTPGQGLQFLFEYFSETQRNKGNFPGRFSGRQFSNSRSEMNVSTLELGDSALYLCASSLASGVRETQYFGPGTRLLVL.

The V and J genes are TRBV2 and TRBJ1-5; no clear D gene. Germline loops: CDR1 SNHLY, CDR2 FYNNEI. The CDR3 is 15 residues long. V was pared by 1 base and J by 3 bases, with 10 bases between. The DNA of the CDR3 is TGTGCCAGCAGTGAAGGGAAACAGCCCAATCAGCCCCAGCATTTT. Amino acids: CASSEGKQPNQPQHF.

The chain is built from TRBV28 and TRBJ1-5; D unresolved. CDR1 and CDR2 from the germline V gene are MDHEN and SYDVKM. This CDR3 is 12 amino acids long. V gave up 7 bases and J gave up 0 bases, with 4 bases separating them. The CDR3 DNA reads TGTGCCAGCATGATTAGCAATCAGCCCCAGCATTTT. It is translated as CASMISNQPQHF.

The chain combines TRBV3-1 (or the pseudogene TRBV3-2) with TRBJ1-4; D not certain. Per the germline V gene, CDR1 is LGHDT and CDR2 is YNNKEL (reference sequence). This CDR3 is 20 amino acids long. V was clipped by 2 bases and J by 5 bases, with 27 bases between them. CDR3: CASSQQKTPAQSRINEKLFF. CDR3 nucleotides: TGTGCCAGCAGCCAACAAAAAACCCCGGCCCAAAGTAGGATCAATGAAAAACTGTTTTTT.